The clone carrying this TCR beta chain was counted a single time. Antigen specificity is unknown. Blood sampling took place at baseline, cycle 4 day 1, and cycle 7 day 1. This entry comes from a study of OX40 agonist ivuxolimab in advanced cancers. The overall study: Dose-escalation cases comprised hepatocellular carcinoma, melanoma, renal cell or head and neck cancer. With a range of roughly 20 to 80, age averaged about 58 years, and nearly 85% were male.

Profiled with immunoSEQ multiplex PCR; TCRdb holds only in-frame clones, not every one. The sample lists 70,000 to 95,000 clones; 85% to 90% were seen once. Overall study results and limits: Some nonresponders also had low normalized T-cell clonal expansion.

The source was CD4+ or CD8+ T cells sorted from blood, collected in a trial of the OX40 agonist ivuxolimab. The clonotype originates from an adult with an advanced solid tumor such as melanoma, head and neck, liver or kidney cancer.

CDR3 region: CASSSDGTGSYEQYF. The CDR3 nucleotides are TGCGCCAGCAGCTCCGACGGGACAGGGAGTTACGAGCAGTACTTC. This chain uses TRBV5-1 with TRBJ2-7; TRBD1 matches 9 bases. The junction had 8 bases not matched to a gene; V was cut back by 3 bases and J by 4 bases. The CDR3 is 15 amino acids. Germline V gives CDR1 SGHRS, CDR2 YFSETQ.